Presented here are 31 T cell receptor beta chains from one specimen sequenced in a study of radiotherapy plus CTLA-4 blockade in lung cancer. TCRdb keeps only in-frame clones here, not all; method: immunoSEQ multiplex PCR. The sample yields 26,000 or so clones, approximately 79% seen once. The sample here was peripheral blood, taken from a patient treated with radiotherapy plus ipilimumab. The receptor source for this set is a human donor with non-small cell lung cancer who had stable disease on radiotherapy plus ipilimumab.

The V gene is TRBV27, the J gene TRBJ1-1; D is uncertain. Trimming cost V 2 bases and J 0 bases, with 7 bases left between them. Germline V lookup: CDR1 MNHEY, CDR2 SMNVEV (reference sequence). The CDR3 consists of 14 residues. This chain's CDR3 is CASSLTHLNTEAFF. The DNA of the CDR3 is TGTGCCAGCAGTTTAACACATCTGAACACTGAAGCTTTCTTT.

The CDR3 reads CAISASGTMDAFF. CDR3 in DNA: TGTGCCATCAGTGCTTCCGGGACTATGGACGCTTTCTTT. V and J are TRBV10-3 and TRBJ1-1, with D perhaps matching TRBD1 (5 bases). CDR3 size: 13 residues. Trimming removed 4 bases at V and 11 bases at J, with 17 bases between. The V gene's germline CDR1 is ENHRY and CDR2 SYGVKD.

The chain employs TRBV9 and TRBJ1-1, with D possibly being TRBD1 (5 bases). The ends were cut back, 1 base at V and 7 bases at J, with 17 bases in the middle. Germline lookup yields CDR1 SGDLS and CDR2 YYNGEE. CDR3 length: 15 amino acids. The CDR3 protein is CASSVSQNRYNEAFF. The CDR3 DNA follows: TGTGCCAGCAGCGTAAGTCAAAACAGGTACAATGAAGCTTTCTTT.

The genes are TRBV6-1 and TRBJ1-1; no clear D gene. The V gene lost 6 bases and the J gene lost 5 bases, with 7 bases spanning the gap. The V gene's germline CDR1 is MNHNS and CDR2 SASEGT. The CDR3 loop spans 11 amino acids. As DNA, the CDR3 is TGTGCCAGCAGGAGGGTAACTGAAGCTTTCTTT. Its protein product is CASRRVTEAFF.

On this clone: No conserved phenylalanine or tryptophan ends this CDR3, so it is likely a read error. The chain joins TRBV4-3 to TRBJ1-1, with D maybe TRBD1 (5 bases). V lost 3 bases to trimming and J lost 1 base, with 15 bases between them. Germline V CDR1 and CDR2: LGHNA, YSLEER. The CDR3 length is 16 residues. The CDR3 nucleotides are TGCGCCAGCAGCCACCCCGACGGGGGTGCGAACACTGAAGCTTTCTCT. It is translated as CASSHPDGGANTEAFS.

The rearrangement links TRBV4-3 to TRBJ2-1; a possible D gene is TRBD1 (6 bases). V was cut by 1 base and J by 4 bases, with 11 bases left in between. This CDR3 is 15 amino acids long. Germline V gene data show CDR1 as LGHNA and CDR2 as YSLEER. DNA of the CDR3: TGCGCCAGCAGCCAAGGGCAGGGGATTTACAATGAGCAGTTCTTC. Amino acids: CASSQGQGIYNEQFF.

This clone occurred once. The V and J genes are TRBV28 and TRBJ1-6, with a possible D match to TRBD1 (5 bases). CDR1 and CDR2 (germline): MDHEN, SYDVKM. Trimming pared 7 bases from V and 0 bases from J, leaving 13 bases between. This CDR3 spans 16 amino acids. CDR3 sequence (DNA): TGTGCCAGCAACCAAGGGGCGAGCTCCTATAATTCACCCCTCCACTTT. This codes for CASNQGASSYNSPLHF.

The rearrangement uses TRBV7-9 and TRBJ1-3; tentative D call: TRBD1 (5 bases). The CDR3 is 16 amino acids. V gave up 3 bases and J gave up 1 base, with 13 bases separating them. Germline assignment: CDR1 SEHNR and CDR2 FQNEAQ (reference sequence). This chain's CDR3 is CASSFSGSISGNTIYF. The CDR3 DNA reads TGTGCCAGCAGCTTTTCAGGGTCAATATCTGGAAACACCATATATTTT.

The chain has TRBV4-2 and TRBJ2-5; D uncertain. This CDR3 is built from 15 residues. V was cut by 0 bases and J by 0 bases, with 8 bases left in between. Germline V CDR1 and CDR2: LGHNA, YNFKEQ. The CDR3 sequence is CASSQEEMYQETQYF. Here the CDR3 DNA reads TGTGCCAGCAGCCAAGAGGAAATGTACCAAGAGACCCAGTACTTC.

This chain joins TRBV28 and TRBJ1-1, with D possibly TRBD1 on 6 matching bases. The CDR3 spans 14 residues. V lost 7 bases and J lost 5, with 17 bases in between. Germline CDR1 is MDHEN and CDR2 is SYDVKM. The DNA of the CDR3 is TGTGCCAGCACCGCCGCGGGGGGCGGTACTGAAGCTTTCTTT. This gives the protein CASTAAGGGTEAFF.

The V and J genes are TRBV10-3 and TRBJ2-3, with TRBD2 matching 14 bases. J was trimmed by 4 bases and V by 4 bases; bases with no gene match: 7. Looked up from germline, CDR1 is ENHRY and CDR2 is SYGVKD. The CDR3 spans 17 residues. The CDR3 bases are TGTGCCATCAGTGGGACCGGGACTAGCGGGGGCGCAGATACGCAGTATTTT. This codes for CAISGTGTSGGADTQYF.

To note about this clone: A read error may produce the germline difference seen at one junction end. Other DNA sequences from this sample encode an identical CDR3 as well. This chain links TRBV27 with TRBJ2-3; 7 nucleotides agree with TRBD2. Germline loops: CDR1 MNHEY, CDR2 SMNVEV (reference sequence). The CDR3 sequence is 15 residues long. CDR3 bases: TGCGCCAGCAGCGGTCCTAGCGGAAGGGCAGATACGCAGTATTTT. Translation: CASSGPSGRADTQYF.

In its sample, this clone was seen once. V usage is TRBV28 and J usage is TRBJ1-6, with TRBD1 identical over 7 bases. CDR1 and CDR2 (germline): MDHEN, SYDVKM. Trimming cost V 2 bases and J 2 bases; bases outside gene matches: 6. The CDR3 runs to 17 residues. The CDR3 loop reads CASSLGPGTAYNSPLHF. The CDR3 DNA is TGTGCCAGCAGTTTAGGACCCGGGACAGCCTATAATTCACCCCTCCACTTT.

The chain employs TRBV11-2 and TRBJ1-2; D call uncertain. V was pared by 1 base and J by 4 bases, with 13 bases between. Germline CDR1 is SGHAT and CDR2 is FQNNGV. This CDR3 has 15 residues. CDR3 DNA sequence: TGTGCCAGCAGCTTAGGGCCGGGTGGGAGCTATGGCTACACCTTC. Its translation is CASSLGPGGSYGYTF.

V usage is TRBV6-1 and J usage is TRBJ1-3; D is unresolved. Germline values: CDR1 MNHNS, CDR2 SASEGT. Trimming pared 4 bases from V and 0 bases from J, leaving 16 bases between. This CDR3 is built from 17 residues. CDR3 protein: CASSGRLSGFSGNTIYF. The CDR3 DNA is TGTGCCAGCAGTGGGAGGTTATCGGGTTTCTCTGGAAACACCATATATTTT.

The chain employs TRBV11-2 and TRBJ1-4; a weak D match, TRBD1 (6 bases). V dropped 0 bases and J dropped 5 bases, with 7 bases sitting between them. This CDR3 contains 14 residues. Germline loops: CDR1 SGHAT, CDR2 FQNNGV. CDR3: CASSLDGQNEKLFF. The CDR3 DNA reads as TGTGCCAGCAGCTTAGACGGACAGAATGAAAAACTGTTTTTT.

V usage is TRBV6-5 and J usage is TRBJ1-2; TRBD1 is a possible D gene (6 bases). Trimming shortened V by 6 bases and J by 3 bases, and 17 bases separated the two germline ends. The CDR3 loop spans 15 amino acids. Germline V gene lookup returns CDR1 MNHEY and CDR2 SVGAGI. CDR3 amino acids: CASSRRIQGYYGYTF. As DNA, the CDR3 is TGTGCCAGCAGCCGAAGAATACAGGGTTACTATGGCTACACCTTC.

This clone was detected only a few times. The CDR3 region has the DNA TGTGCCAGCAGCCAGGACAGGGAGAATTCACCCCTCCACTTT. Translating gives CASSQDRENSPLHF. V is TRBV4-2 and J is TRBJ1-6; TRBD1 agrees at 8 bases. CDR1 is LGHNA and CDR2 is YNFKEQ in the germline V gene. The junction had 2 bases not matched to a gene; V was cut back by 3 bases and J by 7 bases. The CDR3 loop spans 14 amino acids.

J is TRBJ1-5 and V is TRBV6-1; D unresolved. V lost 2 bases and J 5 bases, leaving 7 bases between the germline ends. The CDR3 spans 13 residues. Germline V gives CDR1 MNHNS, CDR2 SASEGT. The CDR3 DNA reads TGTGCCAGCAGTGAAATTGGGGATCAGCCCCAGCATTTT. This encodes CASSEIGDQPQHF.

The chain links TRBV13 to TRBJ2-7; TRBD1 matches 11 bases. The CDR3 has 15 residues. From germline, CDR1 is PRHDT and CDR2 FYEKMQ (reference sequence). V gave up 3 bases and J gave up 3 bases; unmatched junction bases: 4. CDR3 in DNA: TGTGCCAGCAGCTTCGGACAGGGGGCGAACTACGAGCAGTACTTC. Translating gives CASSFGQGANYEQYF.

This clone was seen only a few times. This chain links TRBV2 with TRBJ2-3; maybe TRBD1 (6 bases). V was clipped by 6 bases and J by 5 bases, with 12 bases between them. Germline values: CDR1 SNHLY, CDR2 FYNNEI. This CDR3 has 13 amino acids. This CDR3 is CASSADRIDTQYF. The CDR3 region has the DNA TGTGCCAGCAGCGCCGACAGGATAGATACGCAGTATTTT.

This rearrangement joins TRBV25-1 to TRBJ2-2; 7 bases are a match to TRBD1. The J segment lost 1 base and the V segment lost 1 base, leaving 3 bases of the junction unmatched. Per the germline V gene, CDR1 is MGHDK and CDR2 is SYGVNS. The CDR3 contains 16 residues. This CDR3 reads CASSESQGRNTGELFF. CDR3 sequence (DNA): TGTGCCAGCAGTGAATCACAGGGGAGGAACACCGGGGAGCTGTTTTTT.

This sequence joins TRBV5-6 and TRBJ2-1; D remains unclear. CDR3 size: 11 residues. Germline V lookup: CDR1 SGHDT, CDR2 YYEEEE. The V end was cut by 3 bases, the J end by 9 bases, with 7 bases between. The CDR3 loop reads CASSYGGEQFF. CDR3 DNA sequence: TGTGCCAGCAGCTACGGCGGTGAGCAGTTCTTC.

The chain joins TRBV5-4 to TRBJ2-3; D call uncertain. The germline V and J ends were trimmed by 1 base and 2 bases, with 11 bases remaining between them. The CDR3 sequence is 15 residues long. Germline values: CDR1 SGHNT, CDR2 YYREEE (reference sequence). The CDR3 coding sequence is TGTGCCAGCAGCTTGAAATCACTTAACACAGATACGCAGTATTTT. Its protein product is CASSLKSLNTDTQYF. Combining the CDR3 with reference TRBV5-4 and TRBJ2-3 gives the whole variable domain ETGVTQSPTHLIKTRGQQVTLRCSSQSGHNTVSWYQQALGQGPQFIFQYYREEENGRGNFPPRFSGLQFPNYSSELNVNALELDDSALYLCASSLKSLNTDTQYFGPGTRLTVL.

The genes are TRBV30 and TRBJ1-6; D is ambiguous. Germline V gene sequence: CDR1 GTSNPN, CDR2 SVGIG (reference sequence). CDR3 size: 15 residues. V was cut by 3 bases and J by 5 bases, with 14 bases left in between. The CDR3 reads CAWSAEGLNNSPLHF. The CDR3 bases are TGTGCCTGGAGCGCCGAAGGGCTTAATAATTCACCCCTCCACTTT. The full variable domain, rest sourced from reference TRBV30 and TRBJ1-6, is SQTIHQWPATLVQPVGSPLSLECTVEGTSNPNLYWYRQAAGRGLQLLFYSVGIGQISSEVPQNLSASRPQDRQFILSSKKLLLSDSGFYLCAWSAEGLNNSPLHFGNGTRLTVT.

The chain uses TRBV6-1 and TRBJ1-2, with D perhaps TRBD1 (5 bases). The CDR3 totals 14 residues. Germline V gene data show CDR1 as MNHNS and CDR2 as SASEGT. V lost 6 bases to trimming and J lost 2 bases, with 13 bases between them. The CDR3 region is CASRGGTSNYGYTF. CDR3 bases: TGTGCCAGCAGGGGGGGGACTTCGAACTATGGCTACACCTTC.

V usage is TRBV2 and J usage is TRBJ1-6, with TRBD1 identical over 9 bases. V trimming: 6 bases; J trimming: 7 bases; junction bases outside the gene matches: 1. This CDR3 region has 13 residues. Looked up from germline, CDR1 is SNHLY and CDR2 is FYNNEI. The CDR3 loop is CASRGTGNSPLHF. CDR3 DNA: TGTGCCAGCAGAGGGACAGGGAATTCACCCCTCCACTTT.

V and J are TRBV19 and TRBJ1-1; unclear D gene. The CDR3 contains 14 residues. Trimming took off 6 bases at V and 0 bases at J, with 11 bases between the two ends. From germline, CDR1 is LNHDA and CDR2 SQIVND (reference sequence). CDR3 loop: CASSRKGMNTEAFF. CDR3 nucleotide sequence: TGTGCCAGTAGCAGGAAGGGCATGAACACTGAAGCTTTCTTT.

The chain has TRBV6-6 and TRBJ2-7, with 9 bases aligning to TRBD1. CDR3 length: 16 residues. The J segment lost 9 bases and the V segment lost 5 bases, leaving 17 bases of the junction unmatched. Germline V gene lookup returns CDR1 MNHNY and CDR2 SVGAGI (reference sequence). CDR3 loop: CASSPPPNRGHIGQYF. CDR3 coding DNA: TGTGCCAGCAGTCCCCCACCCAACAGGGGGCATATTGGGCAGTACTTC.

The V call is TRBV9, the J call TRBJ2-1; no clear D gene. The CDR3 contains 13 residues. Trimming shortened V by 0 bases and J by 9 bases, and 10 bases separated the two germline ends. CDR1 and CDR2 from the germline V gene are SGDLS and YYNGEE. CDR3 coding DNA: TGTGCCAGCAGCGTAGATCAGTATCCTGAGCAGTTCTTC. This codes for CASSVDQYPEQFF.

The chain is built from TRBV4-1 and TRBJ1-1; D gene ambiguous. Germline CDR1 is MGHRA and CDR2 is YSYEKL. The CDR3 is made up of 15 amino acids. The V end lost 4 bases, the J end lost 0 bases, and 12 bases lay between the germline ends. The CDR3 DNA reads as TGCGCCAGCAGCCGGGCGCCCCCCTTGAACACTGAAGCTTTCTTT. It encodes CASSRAPPLNTEAFF.